This TCR beta chain was recorded in a study of T-cell memory formation after mild COVID-19. Study overall: TCR clusters showed largely donor specificity. Overall study results and limits: Certain responding clones were present in pre-infection memory, suggesting participation of cross-reactive memory. Clones contracting across day 15 to 85 had a balanced CD4/CD8 profile; later expanding clones leaned CD4+.

The TCR alpha and TCR beta cDNA libraries, bearing sample barcodes and UMIs, were generated by 5'RACE using constant-segment primers. MiXCR, run by TCRdb on the 5' RACE reads, gives a single entry per CDR3 protein. The sample consists of 200,000 to 250,000 distinct CDR3 sequences, approximately 9% of them appearing once. Only a few counts were recorded for this clonotype. Its antigen is still unknown. V lost 3 bases and J 15 bases, leaving 16 bases between the germline ends. The CDR3 spans 12 residues. Germline V gene sequence: CDR1 SGDLS, CDR2 YYNGEE. This chain uses TRBV9 with TRBJ2-1; the D is unclear. What was sequenced was PBMCs or a T cell subset sorted from them (not recorded which). This sequence was found in a young man who had mild COVID-19 (a few samples of this study predate the infection). Cell type and time point are not known. The CDR3 protein is CASSDELEEPFF. CDR3 in DNA: TGTGCCAGCAGCGATGAACTTGAAGAACCGTTCTTC.